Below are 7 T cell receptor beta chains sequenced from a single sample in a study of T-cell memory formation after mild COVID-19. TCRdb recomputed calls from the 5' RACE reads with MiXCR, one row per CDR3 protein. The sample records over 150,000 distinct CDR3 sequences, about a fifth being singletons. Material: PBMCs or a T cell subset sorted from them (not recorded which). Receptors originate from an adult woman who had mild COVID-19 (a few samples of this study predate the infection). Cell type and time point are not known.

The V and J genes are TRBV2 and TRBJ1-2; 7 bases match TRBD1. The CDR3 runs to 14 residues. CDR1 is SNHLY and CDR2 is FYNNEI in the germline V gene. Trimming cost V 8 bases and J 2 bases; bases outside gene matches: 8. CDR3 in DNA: TGTGCCAGCCCCGGGACAGCACGAAACTATGGCTACACCTTC. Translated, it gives CASPGTARNYGYTF.

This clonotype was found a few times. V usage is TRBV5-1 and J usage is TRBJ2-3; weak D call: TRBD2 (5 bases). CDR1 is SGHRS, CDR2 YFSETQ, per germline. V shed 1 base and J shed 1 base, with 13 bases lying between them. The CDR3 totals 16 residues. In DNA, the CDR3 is TGCGCCAGCAGCTTGTTAGGAGGCTGGCGCACAGATACGCAGTATTTT. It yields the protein CASSLLGGWRTDTQYF.

CDR3 DNA: TGTGCCAGCAGTCATAAGGGAGGTTGGACTGAAGCTTTCTTT. Amino acid sequence: CASSHKGGWTEAFF. The rearrangement links TRBV13 to TRBJ1-1; D unresolved. CDR3 length: 14 residues. Trimming shortened V by 6 bases and J by 5 bases, and 16 bases separated the two germline ends. From germline, CDR1 is PRHDT and CDR2 FYEKMQ (reference sequence).

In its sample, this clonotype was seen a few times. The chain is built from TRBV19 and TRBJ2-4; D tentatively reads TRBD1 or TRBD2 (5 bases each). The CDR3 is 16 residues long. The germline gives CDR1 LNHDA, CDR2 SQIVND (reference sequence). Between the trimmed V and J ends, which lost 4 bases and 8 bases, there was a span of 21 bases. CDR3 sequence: CASSRGRSRVDDIQYF. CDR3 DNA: TGTGCCAGTAGTAGGGGACGGAGCAGGGTGGATGACATTCAGTACTTC.

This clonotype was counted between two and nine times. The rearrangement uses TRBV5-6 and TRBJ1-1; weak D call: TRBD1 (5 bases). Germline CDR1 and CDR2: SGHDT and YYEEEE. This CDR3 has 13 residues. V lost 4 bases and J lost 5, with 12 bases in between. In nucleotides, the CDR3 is TGTGCCAGCAGCCCCGGGGGGTGGACTGAAGCTTTCTTT. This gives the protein CASSPGGWTEAFF.

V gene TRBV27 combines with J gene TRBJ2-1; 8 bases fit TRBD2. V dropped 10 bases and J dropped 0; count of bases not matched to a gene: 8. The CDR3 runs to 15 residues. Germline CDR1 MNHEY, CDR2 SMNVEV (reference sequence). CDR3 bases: TGTGCCACAACCCCAGCGGGAGTCTCCTACAATGAGCAGTTCTTC. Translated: CATTPAGVSYNEQFF.

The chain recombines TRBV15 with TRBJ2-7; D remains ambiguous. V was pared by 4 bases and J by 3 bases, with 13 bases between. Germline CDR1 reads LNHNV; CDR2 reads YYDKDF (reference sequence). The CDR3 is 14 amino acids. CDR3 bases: TGTGCCACCAGCACCCGAGCCGTGAGCTACGAGCAGTACTTC. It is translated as CATSTRAVSYEQYF.